This TCR beta chain was observed in a study of patients and donors after allogeneic stem cell transplantation. This clonotype has more than one count but fewer than ten. TCRdb re-called the RT-PCR reads through MiXCR, storing one row per CDR3 protein. The sample carries hundreds of thousands of distinct CDR3 sequences, 38% recorded once. The sequenced sample consisted of blood, either unsorted or a sorted T cell fraction (not recorded which). This receptor was obtained from a human donor who was either an allogeneic HSCT recipient or a stem cell or donor lymphocyte infusion donor (not recorded which). It is not recorded whose cells these are; they may come from a transplant donor.

The DNA for the CDR3 is TGTGCCAGCAGCATCCGGGACCGCTATAATTCACCCCTCCACTTT. Residues: CASSIRDRYNSPLHF. The chain uses TRBV11-2 and TRBJ1-6, with a weak D call TRBD1 (5 bases). The CDR3 contains 15 residues. CDR1 and CDR2 from the germline V gene are SGHAT and FQNNGV. Trimming left V 5 bases short and J 3 bases short, with 11 bases between.